Detailed here is one T cell receptor (beta chain). The target antigen is unknown. The data originate from a study of OX40 agonist ivuxolimab in advanced cancers. The method was immunoSEQ multiplex PCR; TCRdb's version includes in-frame clones alone and lacks a portion of them. Of nearly 50,000 clones listed, about 81% are singletons. Trimming pared 2 bases from V and 1 base from J, leaving 15 bases between. Germline loops: CDR1 LNHDA, CDR2 SQIVND (reference sequence). This CDR3 region has 17 residues. Study results and limitations: At 0.1 to 3.0 mg/kg, clonal expansion of CD4+ and CD8+ blood T cells had occurred by week 6.

This receptor was obtained from an adult with an advanced solid tumor such as melanoma, head and neck, liver or kidney cancer. The chain links TRBV19 to TRBJ1-3, with D maybe TRBD1 (5 bases). Sequences were derived from CD4+ or CD8+ T cells sorted from blood, sampled in a trial of the OX40 agonist ivuxolimab. The CDR3 nucleotides are TGTGCCAGTAGTATAACAGGAGGCGTTGGATCTGGAAACACCATATATTTT. Encoded protein: CASSITGGVGSGNTIYF.